This entry concerns a single T cell receptor (beta chain). Its antigen is currently unknown. This CDR3 has 13 amino acids. V was trimmed by 2 bases and J by 1 base, leaving 9 bases between them. The germline V gene has CDR1 GTSNPN and CDR2 SVGIG (reference sequence). The assay was immunoSEQ multiplex PCR, and TCRdb's table has in-frame clones only and misses some. The sample shows around 1.9 million clones, just over 90% of them seen only once. The data derive from a study of shared clonotypes between healthy human individuals. Study results and limitations: Clonotype sharing among donors likely depends on sequencing depth. Across subsets, estimated richness was generally greater for naive than for memory populations.

Naivety among CD8 cells was defined by CD45RO negativity and positive CCR7 selection, thereby excluding terminally differentiated effector memory CD45RA+ cells. Study donors comprised healthy, HIV-negative adults devoid of recent acute infection or vaccination. Only Caucasian adults living in Nashville, Tennessee served as donors. Sequencing was performed on naive CD8+ T cells from PBMCs. This clonotype was sampled from a man younger than 30 in good health. Some clones in this sample may be carry-over from other donors' samples. The chain couples TRBV30 to TRBJ2-7; D remains ambiguous. This CDR3 is CAWSPIPSYEQYF. The CDR3 bases are TGTGCCTGGAGTCCCATCCCTTCCTACGAGCAGTACTTC.